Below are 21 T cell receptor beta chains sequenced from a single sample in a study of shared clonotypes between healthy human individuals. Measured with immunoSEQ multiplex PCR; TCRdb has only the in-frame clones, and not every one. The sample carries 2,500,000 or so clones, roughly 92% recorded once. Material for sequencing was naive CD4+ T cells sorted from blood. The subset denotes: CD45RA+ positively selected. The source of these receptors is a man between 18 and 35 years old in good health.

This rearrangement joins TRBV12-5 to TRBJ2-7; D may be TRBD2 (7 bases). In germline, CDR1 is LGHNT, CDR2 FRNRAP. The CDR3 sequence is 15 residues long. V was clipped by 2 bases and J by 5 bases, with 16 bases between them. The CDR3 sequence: CASGLYGEGGNEQYF. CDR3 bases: TGTGCTAGTGGTTTGTACGGGGAGGGGGGCAACGAGCAGTACTTC.

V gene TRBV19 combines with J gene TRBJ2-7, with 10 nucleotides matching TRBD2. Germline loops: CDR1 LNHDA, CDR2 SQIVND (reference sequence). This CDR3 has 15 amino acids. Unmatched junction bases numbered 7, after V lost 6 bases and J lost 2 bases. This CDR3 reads CASRTTSGITYEQYF. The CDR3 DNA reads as TGTGCCAGTAGAACTACTAGCGGGATTACCTACGAGCAGTACTTC.

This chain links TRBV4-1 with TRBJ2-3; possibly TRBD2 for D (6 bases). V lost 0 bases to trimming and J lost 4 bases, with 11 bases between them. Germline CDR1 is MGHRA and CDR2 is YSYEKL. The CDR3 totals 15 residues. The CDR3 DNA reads TGCGCCAGCAGCCAAGATGGGGGGATCTCAGATACGCAGTATTTT. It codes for CASSQDGGISDTQYF.

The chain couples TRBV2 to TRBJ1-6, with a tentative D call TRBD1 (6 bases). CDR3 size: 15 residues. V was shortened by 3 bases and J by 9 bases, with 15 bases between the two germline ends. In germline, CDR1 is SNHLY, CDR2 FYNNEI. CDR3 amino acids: CASSDDRGAFSPLHF. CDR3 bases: TGTGCCAGCAGTGACGACCGGGGGGCGTTTTCACCCCTCCACTTT.

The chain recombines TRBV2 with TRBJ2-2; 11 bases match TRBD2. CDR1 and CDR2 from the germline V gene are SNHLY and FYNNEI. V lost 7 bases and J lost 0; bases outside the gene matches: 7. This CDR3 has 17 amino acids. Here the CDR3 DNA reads TGTGCCAGCAAACTAGCGGGGGCCTTCGCGAACACCGGGGAGCTGTTTTTT. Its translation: CASKLAGAFANTGELFF.

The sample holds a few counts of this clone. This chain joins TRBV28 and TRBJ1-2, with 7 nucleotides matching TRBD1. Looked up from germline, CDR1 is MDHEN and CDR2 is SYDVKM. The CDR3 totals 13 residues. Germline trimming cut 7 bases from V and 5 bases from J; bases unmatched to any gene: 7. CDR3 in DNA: TGTGCCAGCACCGCAGGGACAGCTTATGGCTACACCTTC. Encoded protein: CASTAGTAYGYTF.

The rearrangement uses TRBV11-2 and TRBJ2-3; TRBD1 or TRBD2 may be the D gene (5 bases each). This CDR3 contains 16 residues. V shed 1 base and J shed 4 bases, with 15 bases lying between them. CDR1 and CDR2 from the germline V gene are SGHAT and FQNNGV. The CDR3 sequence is CASSLGWAVGADTQYF. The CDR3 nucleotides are TGTGCCAGCAGCTTAGGATGGGCCGTGGGGGCAGATACGCAGTATTTT. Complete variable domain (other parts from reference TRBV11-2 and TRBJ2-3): EAGVAQSPRYKIIEKRQSVAFWCNPISGHATLYWYQQILGQGPKLLIQFQNNGVVDDSQLPKDRFSAERLKGVDSTLKIQPAKLEDSAVYLCASSLGWAVGADTQYFGPGTRLTVL.

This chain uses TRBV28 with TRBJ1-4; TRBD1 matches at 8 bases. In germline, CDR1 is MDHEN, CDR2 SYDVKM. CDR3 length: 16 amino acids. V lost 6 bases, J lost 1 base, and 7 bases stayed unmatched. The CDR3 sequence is CASSSSGGGTNEKLFF. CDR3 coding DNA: TGTGCCAGCAGCTCGTCAGGGGGCGGAACTAATGAAAAACTGTTTTTT.

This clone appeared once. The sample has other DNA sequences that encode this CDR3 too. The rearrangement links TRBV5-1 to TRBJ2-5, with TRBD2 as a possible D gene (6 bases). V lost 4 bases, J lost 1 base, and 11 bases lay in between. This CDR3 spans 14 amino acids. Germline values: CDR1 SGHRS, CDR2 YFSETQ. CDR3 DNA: TGCGCCAGCAGCCTGGGAGGCTTCCAAGAGACCCAGTACTTC. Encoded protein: CASSLGGFQETQYF. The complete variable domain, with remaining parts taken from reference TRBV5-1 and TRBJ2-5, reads KAGVTQTPRYLIKTRGQQVTLSCSPISGHRSVSWYQQTPGQGLQFLFEYFSETQRNKGNFPGRFSGRQFSNSRSEMNVSTLELGDSALYLCASSLGGFQETQYFGPGTRLLVL.

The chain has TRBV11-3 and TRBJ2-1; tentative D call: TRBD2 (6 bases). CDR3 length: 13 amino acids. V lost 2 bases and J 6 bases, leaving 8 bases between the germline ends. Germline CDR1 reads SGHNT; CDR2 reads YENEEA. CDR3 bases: TGTGCCAGCAGCTTACCGGGACTCAATGAGCAGTTCTTC. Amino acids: CASSLPGLNEQFF.

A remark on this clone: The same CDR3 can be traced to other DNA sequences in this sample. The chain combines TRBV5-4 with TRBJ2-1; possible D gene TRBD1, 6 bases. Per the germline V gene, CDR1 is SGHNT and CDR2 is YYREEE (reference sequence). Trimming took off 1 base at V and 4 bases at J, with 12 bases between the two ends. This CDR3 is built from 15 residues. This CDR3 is CASSLSGDPYNEQFF. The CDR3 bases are TGTGCCAGCAGCTTGTCAGGGGACCCGTACAATGAGCAGTTCTTC.

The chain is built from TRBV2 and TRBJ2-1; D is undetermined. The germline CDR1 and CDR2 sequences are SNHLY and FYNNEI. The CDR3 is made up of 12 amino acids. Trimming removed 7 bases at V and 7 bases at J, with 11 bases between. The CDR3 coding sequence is TGTGCCAGCAATGCTAGGGCGAATGAGCAGTTCTTC. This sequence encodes CASNARANEQFF.

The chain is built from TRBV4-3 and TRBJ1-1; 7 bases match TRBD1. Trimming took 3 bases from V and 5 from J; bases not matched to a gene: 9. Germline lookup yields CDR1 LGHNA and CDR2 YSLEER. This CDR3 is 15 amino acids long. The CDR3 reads CASSHDRVMGTEAFF. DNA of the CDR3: TGCGCCAGCAGCCATGACAGGGTCATGGGTACTGAAGCTTTCTTT.

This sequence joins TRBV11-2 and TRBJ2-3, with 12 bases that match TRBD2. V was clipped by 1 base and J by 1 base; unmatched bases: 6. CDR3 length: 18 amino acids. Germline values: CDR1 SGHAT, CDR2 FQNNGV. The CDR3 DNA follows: TGTGCCAGCAGCTTAGGACTAGCGGGAGTGGCTCGCACAGATACGCAGTATTTT. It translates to CASSLGLAGVARTDTQYF.

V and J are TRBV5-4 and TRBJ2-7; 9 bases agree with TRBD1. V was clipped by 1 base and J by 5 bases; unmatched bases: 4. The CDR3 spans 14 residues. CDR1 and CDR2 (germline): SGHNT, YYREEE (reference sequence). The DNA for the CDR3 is TGTGCCAGCAGCTTGAGGGACAGGGCCCACGAGCAGTACTTC. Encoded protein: CASSLRDRAHEQYF.

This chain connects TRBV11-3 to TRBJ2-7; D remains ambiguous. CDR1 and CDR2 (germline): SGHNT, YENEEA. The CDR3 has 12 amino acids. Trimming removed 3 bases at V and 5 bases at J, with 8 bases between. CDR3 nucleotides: TGTGCCAGCAGCTTGCGAGGCGACGAGCAGTACTTC. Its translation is CASSLRGDEQYF.

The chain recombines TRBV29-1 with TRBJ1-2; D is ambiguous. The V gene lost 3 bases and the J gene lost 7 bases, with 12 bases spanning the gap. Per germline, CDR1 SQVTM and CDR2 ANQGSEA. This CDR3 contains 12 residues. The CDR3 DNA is TGCAGCGTTGAGTGGGCTAGGAGTGGCTACACCTTC. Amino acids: CSVEWARSGYTF.

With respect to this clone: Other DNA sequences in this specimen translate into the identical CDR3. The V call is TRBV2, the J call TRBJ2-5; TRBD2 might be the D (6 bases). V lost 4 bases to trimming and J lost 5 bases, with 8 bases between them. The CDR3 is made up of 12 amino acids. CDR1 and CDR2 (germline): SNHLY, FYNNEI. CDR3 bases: TGTGCCAGCAGTGGTGGGGGGGAGACCCAGTACTTC. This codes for CASSGGGETQYF.

The CDR3 DNA is TGTGCCAGCACTCCTACAGGACTCGGGGAGACCCAGTACTTC. As protein: CASTPTGLGETQYF. The chain employs TRBV2 and TRBJ2-5; the D gene could be TRBD1 or TRBD2 (5 bases each). Germline CDR1 and CDR2: SNHLY and FYNNEI. Trimming shortened V by 7 bases and J by 5 bases, and 17 bases separated the two germline ends. The CDR3 consists of 14 residues.

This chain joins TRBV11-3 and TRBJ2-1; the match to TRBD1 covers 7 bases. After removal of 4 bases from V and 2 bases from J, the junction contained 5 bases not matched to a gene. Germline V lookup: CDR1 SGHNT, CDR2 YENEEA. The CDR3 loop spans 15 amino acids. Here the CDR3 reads CASSSRDSPYNEQFF. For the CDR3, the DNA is TGTGCCAGCAGCTCCCGGGACAGCCCCTACAATGAGCAGTTCTTC.

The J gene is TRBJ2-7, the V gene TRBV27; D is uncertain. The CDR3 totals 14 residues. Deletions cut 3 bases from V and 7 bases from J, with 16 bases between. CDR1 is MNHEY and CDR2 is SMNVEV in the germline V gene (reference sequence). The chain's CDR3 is CASSFLLTSGEQYF. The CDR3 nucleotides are TGTGCCAGCAGTTTTTTGCTTACATCTGGGGAGCAGTACTTC.